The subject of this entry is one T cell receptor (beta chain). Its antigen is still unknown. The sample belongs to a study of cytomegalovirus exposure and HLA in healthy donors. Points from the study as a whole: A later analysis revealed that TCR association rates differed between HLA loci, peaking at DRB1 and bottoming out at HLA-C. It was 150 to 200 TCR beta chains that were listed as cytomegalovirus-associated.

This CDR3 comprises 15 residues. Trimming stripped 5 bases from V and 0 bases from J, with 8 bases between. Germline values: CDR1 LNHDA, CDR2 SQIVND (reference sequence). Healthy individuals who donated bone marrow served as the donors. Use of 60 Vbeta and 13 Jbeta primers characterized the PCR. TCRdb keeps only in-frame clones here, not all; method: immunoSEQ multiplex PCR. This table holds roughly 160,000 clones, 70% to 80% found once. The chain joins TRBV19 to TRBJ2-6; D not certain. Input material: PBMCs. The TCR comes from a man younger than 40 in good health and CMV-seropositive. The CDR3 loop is CASSLSISGANVLTF. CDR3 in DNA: TGTGCCAGTAGTCTGAGCATCTCTGGGGCCAACGTCCTGACTTTC.